The entry below describes one T cell receptor (beta chain). The same CDR3 can be traced to other DNA sequences in this sample. These data originate in a study of blood T cell repertoires in COVID-19. The wider study: Whether acute or convalescent, the COVID-19 samples came from the United States, Italy and Spain.

Study members were between 18 and 89 years old and lived in fewer than 30 US regions. Participants' own reports of clinical history determined their cohort assignment. In the original workflow: Reference gene primer amplification in the assay estimated nucleated cell counts. Using immunoSEQ multiplex PCR, the repertoire was profiled, and TCRdb retains in-frame clones only, with some absent. That table furnishes V, J and clone size, whereas the DNA furnished D and trimming. This table holds around 250,000 clones, roughly 82% found once. Germline lookup yields CDR1 SGHRS and CDR2 YFSETQ. V shed 4 bases and J 5 bases; nucleotides not matched to a gene: 5. This CDR3 has 14 residues.

The chain employs TRBV5-1 and TRBJ2-3; 9 bases fit TRBD1. The sample comprised PBMCs or T cells enriched from blood (not recorded which). The sequence was collected from a woman aged 45-65 years who had recovered from COVID-19. In nucleotides, the CDR3 is TGCGCCAGCAGCCCGGGACAGGGTAGAGATACGCAGTATTTT. Translation gives CASSPGQGRDTQYF. Supplemented by reference TRBV5-1 and TRBJ2-3, the full variable domain reads KAGVTQTPRYLIKTRGQQVTLSCSPISGHRSVSWYQQTPGQGLQFLFEYFSETQRNKGNFPGRFSGRQFSNSRSEMNVSTLELGDSALYLCASSPGQGRDTQYFGPGTRLTVL.